Shown below are 24 T cell receptor beta chains from a single sample sequenced in a study of shared clonotypes between healthy human individuals. TCRdb keeps only in-frame clones here, not all; method: immunoSEQ multiplex PCR. The sample holds around 700,000 clones; around 92% are singletons and the top ten take 24%. Naive CD8 cells lacked CD45RO and underwent positive selection for CCR7, leaving out terminally differentiated effector memory CD45RA+ cells. Sequencing input: naive CD8+ T cells sorted from blood. Receptor source: a man aged 30 to 39 in good health.

The table lists this clone with a few counts. The chain carries TRBV7-2 and TRBJ1-2, with 9 bases identical to TRBD1. V was clipped by 1 base and J by 8 bases; unmatched bases: 5. The CDR3 extends over 14 amino acids. Germline CDR1 and CDR2: SGHTA and FQGNSA. The CDR3 sequence is CASSLGGTGRGYTF. Written as DNA, the CDR3 is TGTGCCAGCAGCTTAGGAGGGACAGGGAGAGGCTACACCTTC.

The V call is TRBV9, the J call TRBJ2-3; no clear D. This CDR3 spans 15 amino acids. CDR1 and CDR2 (germline): SGDLS, YYNGEE. Trimming pared 6 bases from V and 2 bases from J, leaving 16 bases between. CDR3 region: CASTYGGANTDTQYF. The CDR3 DNA reads as TGTGCCAGCACCTACGGCGGAGCTAACACAGATACGCAGTATTTT. The full variable domain, with the rest looked up from reference TRBV9 and TRBJ2-3, is DSGVTQTPKHLITATGQRVTLRCSPRSGDLSVYWYQQSLDQGLQFLIQYYNGEERAKGNILERFSAQQFPDLHSELNLSSLELGDSALYFCASTYGGANTDTQYFGPGTRLTVL.

V gene TRBV27 combines with J gene TRBJ1-6; possibly TRBD1 for D (6 bases). This CDR3 is built from 14 residues. V was trimmed by 5 bases and J by 7 bases, leaving 12 bases between them. Germline lookup yields CDR1 MNHEY and CDR2 SMNVEV (reference sequence). CDR3 DNA: TGTGCCAGCAGTAGACGGGACACAAATTCACCCCTCCACTTT. Translating gives CASSRRDTNSPLHF.

The chain combines TRBV10-3 with TRBJ2-1, with 10 nucleotides matching TRBD2. Germline CDR1 ENHRY, CDR2 SYGVKD. This CDR3 spans 15 amino acids. V lost 2 bases to trimming and J lost 3 bases; unmatched junction nucleotides: 1. The CDR3 spells CAISEGLADYNEQFF. CDR3 DNA sequence: TGTGCCATCAGTGAGGGACTAGCGGACTACAATGAGCAGTTCTTC.

The V and J genes are TRBV29-1 and TRBJ2-7, with D perhaps TRBD1 or TRBD2 (5 bases each). Between the trimmed V and J ends, which lost 4 bases and 4 bases, there was a span of 20 bases. CDR1 is SQVTM and CDR2 is ANQGSEA in the germline V gene. The CDR3 contains 15 residues. CDR3 protein: CSVGTGSRGQYEQYF. In DNA form, the CDR3 reads TGCAGCGTTGGGACTGGGTCAAGGGGTCAGTACGAGCAGTACTTC.

This clone has just one count. V and J are TRBV28 and TRBJ1-5, with TRBD1 matching 8 bases. V shed 3 bases, J shed 4 bases, and the junction held 2 bases outside the gene matches. CDR1 is MDHEN and CDR2 is SYDVKM in the germline V gene. This CDR3 region has 14 residues. The CDR3 coding sequence is TGTGCCAGCAGTTTGCAGGGGGCGAATCAGCCCCAGCATTTT. Translated, it gives CASSLQGANQPQHF.

In DNA, the CDR3 is TGTGCCAGCAGCCCAGCGGGCACAGATACGCAGTATTTT. Translated: CASSPAGTDTQYF. V and J are TRBV28 and TRBJ2-3; possible D gene TRBD2, 5 bases. Trimming removed 6 bases at V and 1 base at J, with 8 bases between. This CDR3 contains 13 residues. Germline V CDR1 and CDR2: MDHEN, SYDVKM. The full variable domain, completed using reference TRBV28 and TRBJ2-3, is DVKVTQSSRYLVKRTGEKVFLECVQDMDHENMFWYRQDPGLGLRLIYFSYDVKMKEKGDIPEGYSVSREKKERFSLILESASTNQTSMYLCASSPAGTDTQYFGPGTRLTVL.

The rearrangement uses TRBV28 and TRBJ2-1; D is perhaps TRBD1 (6 bases). The length of the CDR3 is 12 residues. Trimming removed 8 bases from V and 4 bases from J, with 9 bases in between. Germline assignment: CDR1 MDHEN and CDR2 SYDVKM. The CDR3 nucleotides are TGTGCCAGCCGGACAGTATACAATGAGCAGTTCTTC. This encodes CASRTVYNEQFF.

This rearrangement joins TRBV9 to TRBJ2-3, with a weak D call TRBD2 (5 bases). Per germline, CDR1 SGDLS and CDR2 YYNGEE. CDR3 length: 15 residues. Trimming shortened V by 2 bases and J by 5 bases, and 15 bases separated the two germline ends. CDR3 residues: CASSVRGRNEDTQYF. The CDR3 region has the DNA TGTGCCAGCAGCGTTAGAGGGCGGAACGAAGATACGCAGTATTTT.

DNA for the CDR3: TGTGCCAGCAGTCCCAGGGGGCCACGGAATGAGCAGTTCTTC. Its translation is CASSPRGPRNEQFF. The chain is built from TRBV28 and TRBJ2-1; 8 bases are a match to TRBD1. The V segment lost 5 bases and the J segment 7 bases; nucleotides outside the gene matches: 7. CDR1 and CDR2 (germline): MDHEN, SYDVKM. CDR3 length: 14 amino acids.

The rearrangement joins TRBV9 to TRBJ1-3, with 9 positions matching TRBD1. V trimming: 4 bases; J trimming: 8 bases; junction bases outside the gene matches: 10. The CDR3 runs to 15 residues. Germline CDR1 SGDLS, CDR2 YYNGEE. The CDR3 reads CASSPKGDRADTIYF. The CDR3 DNA follows: TGTGCCAGCAGCCCCAAGGGGGACAGGGCGGACACCATATATTTT.

CDR3 sequence reads: CAWSVTSGGPQFF. The CDR3 bases are TGTGCCTGGAGTGTCACTAGCGGGGGACCCCAGTTCTTC. The chain joins TRBV30 to TRBJ2-1; 11 bases agree with TRBD2. J lost 13 bases, V lost 0 bases, and 5 bases had no gene match. Germline CDR1 is GTSNPN and CDR2 is SVGIG (reference sequence). The CDR3 has 13 residues.

The genes are TRBV5-1 and TRBJ2-1; the D gene is possibly TRBD1 (6 bases). Per the germline V gene, CDR1 is SGHRS and CDR2 is YFSETQ. The V and J ends lost 0 bases and 2 bases respectively, with 15 bases between them. The CDR3 is 17 amino acids. CDR3: CASSLAFGGQAYNEQFF. The CDR3 DNA sequence: TGCGCCAGCAGCTTGGCCTTTGGGGGCCAGGCCTACAATGAGCAGTTCTTC. Together with reference TRBV5-1 and TRBJ2-1, the CDR3 gives the full variable domain: KAGVTQTPRYLIKTRGQQVTLSCSPISGHRSVSWYQQTPGQGLQFLFEYFSETQRNKGNFPGRFSGRQFSNSRSEMNVSTLELGDSALYLCASSLAFGGQAYNEQFFGPGTRLTVL.

The V and J genes are TRBV29-1 and TRBJ1-1, with D perhaps TRBD1 (5 bases). This CDR3 comprises 13 residues. Germline loops: CDR1 SQVTM, CDR2 ANQGSEA. V was shortened by 6 bases and J by 5 bases, with 16 bases between the two germline ends. CDR3 protein: CSVEEKGRTEAFF. CDR3 in DNA: TGCAGCGTGGAGGAAAAGGGGCGTACTGAAGCTTTCTTT.

Concerning this clone: The sample holds other DNA sequences that translate to the same CDR3. The rearrangement uses TRBV9 and TRBJ2-7, with 7 bases identical to TRBD2. In germline, CDR1 is SGDLS, CDR2 YYNGEE. The CDR3 has 15 amino acids. The V and J ends lost 0 bases and 4 bases, in that order; junction bases with no gene match: 7. The CDR3 here is CASSVGASGDYEQYF. The CDR3 DNA is TGTGCCAGCAGCGTAGGGGCTAGCGGAGATTACGAGCAGTACTTC. Complete variable domain (other parts from reference TRBV9 and TRBJ2-7): DSGVTQTPKHLITATGQRVTLRCSPRSGDLSVYWYQQSLDQGLQFLIQYYNGEERAKGNILERFSAQQFPDLHSELNLSSLELGDSALYFCASSVGASGDYEQYFGPGTRLTVT.

V and J are TRBV19 and TRBJ2-1, with 7 bases fitting TRBD1. The CDR3 loop spans 14 amino acids. The germline V gene encodes CDR1 LNHDA and CDR2 SQIVND (reference sequence). J gave up 4 bases and V 5 bases, and 5 bases lay outside the gene matches. The CDR3 sequence is CASSSGTVYNEQFF. The CDR3 DNA follows: TGTGCCAGTAGTTCCGGGACAGTATACAATGAGCAGTTCTTC. Full variable domain (outside the CDR3, taken from reference TRBV19 and TRBJ2-1): DGGITQSPKYLFRKEGQNVTLSCEQNLNHDAMYWYRQDPGQGLRLIYYSQIVNDFQKGDIAEGYSVSREKKESFPLTVTSAQKNPTAFYLCASSSGTVYNEQFFGPGTRLTVL.

For this clone: This sample also contains other DNA sequences that code for the same CDR3. J is TRBJ2-7 and V is TRBV7-9, with D perhaps assigned TRBD1 or TRBD2 (5 bases each). Germline V CDR1 and CDR2: SEHNR, FQNEAQ (reference sequence). V gave up 5 bases and J gave up 2 bases, with 13 bases separating them. This CDR3 spans 14 amino acids. Here the CDR3 reads CASSPRDGTYEQYF. The CDR3 coding sequence is TGTGCCAGCAGCCCCCGGGACGGGACCTACGAGCAGTACTTC.

V and J are TRBV14 and TRBJ2-2; tentative D call: TRBD1 (6 bases). Germline CDR1 and CDR2: SGHDN and FVKESK. The germline V and J ends were trimmed by 1 base and 3 bases, with 12 bases remaining between them. The CDR3 runs to 16 residues. The CDR3 DNA follows: TGTGCCAGCAGCCAAGCGGTGGGGGCCTACACCGGGGAGCTGTTTTTT. This codes for CASSQAVGAYTGELFF.

V gene TRBV10-1 combines with J gene TRBJ2-1; D is uncertain. The CDR3 has 15 amino acids. The ends were cut back, 8 bases at V and 0 bases at J, with 14 bases in the middle. Germline loops: CDR1 WNHNN, CDR2 SYGVQD (reference sequence). The CDR3 nucleotides read TGCGCCAGCGGTAAAGGGTTATGCTCCTACAATGAGCAGTTCTTC. Protein sequence: CASGKGLCSYNEQFF.

The gene calls are TRBV6-1 and TRBJ2-1, with D perhaps matching TRBD1 or TRBD2 (5 bases each). CDR1 and CDR2 from the germline V gene are MNHNS and SASEGT. The CDR3 is made up of 12 amino acids. Trimming stripped 1 base from V and 11 bases from J, with 9 bases between. As DNA, the CDR3 is TGTGCCAGCAGTGAAGAAGGGACCAAGCAGTTCTTC. It translates to CASSEEGTKQFF.

The chain carries TRBV4-1 and TRBJ2-7; 16 bases align to TRBD2. The CDR3 is 16 residues long. The trim removed 4 bases at V and 5 bases at J, leaving 5 bases unmatched. Germline V gene sequence: CDR1 MGHRA, CDR2 YSYEKL. In DNA form, the CDR3 reads TGCGCCAGCAGCCCGGGACTAGCGGGAGGGAAGGACGAGCAGTACTTC. Amino acids: CASSPGLAGGKDEQYF.

The rearrangement joins TRBV5-4 to TRBJ2-5; D tentatively fits TRBD1 or TRBD2 (5 bases each). Between the trimmed V and J ends, which lost 6 bases and 5 bases, there was a span of 20 bases. CDR1 SGHNT and CDR2 YYREEE come from the germline V gene (reference sequence). The CDR3 has 15 amino acids. The CDR3 region has the DNA TGTGCCAGCACCCTATCGGGACGGCCGAGGGAGACCCAGTACTTC. Protein: CASTLSGRPRETQYF. The entire variable domain, with the rest obtained from reference TRBV5-4 and TRBJ2-5, is as follows: ETGVTQSPTHLIKTRGQQVTLRCSSQSGHNTVSWYQQALGQGPQFIFQYYREEENGRGNFPPRFSGLQFPNYSSELNVNALELDDSALYLCASTLSGRPRETQYFGPGTRLLVL.

The chain links TRBV7-9 to TRBJ2-7; TRBD2 matches 9 bases. The V segment lost 0 bases and the J segment 0 bases; nucleotides outside the gene matches: 9. This CDR3 spans 18 amino acids. Germline CDR1 SEHNR, CDR2 FQNEAQ (reference sequence). In DNA form, the CDR3 reads TGTGCCAGCAGCTTAGCGGCTAGCGGGACCTTAAACTCCTACGAGCAGTACTTC. The encoded protein is CASSLAASGTLNSYEQYF. The full variable domain, its missing parts supplied by reference TRBV7-9 and TRBJ2-7, is DTGVSQNPRHKITKRGQNVTFRCDPISEHNRLYWYRQTLGQGPEFLTYFQNEAQLEKSRLLSDRFSAERPKGSFSTLEIQRTEQGDSAMYLCASSLAASGTLNSYEQYFGPGTRLTVT.

The chain links TRBV6-6 to TRBJ2-7; 7 bases are a match to TRBD1. Germline CDR1 MNHNY, CDR2 SVGAGI (reference sequence). This CDR3 comprises 12 residues. V trimming: 2 bases; J trimming: 11 bases; junction bases outside the gene matches: 6. CDR3 loop: CASSYTSGTEYF. CDR3 coding DNA: TGTGCCAGCAGTTACACGTCCGGGACAGAGTACTTC.